These 28 T cell receptor beta chains originate from one sample sequenced in a study of T cells in localized non-small cell lung cancer. Sequencing was performed with immunoSEQ multiplex PCR; in TCRdb, only in-frame clones are kept and a portion is missing. The sample lists 35,000 to 45,000 clones; roughly nine tenths were seen once. Sequenced here: peripheral blood, sampled before any cancer treatment. Receptors originate from an older female donor with stage I lung adenocarcinoma.

This chain links TRBV20-1 with TRBJ2-1; D unclear. This CDR3 is built from 8 residues. The V and J ends lost 7 bases and 10 bases respectively, with 5 bases between them. Germline CDR1 is DFQATT and CDR2 is SNEGSKA (reference sequence). The CDR3 DNA follows: TGCAGTGGAGCCGAGCAGTTCTTC. Amino acids: CSGAEQFF.

Concerning this clone: Likely a read error: the CDR3 ends without its conserved phenylalanine or tryptophan. Because the CDR3's place on the DNA is in doubt, the DNA is left out and the CDR3 is given as listed by TCRdb. The J gene is TRBJ1-1, the V gene TRBV5-4. Germline loops: CDR1 SGHNT, CDR2 YYREEE (reference sequence). Both ends counted, the CDR3 spans 12 residues. CDR3 sequence reads: CASSLDGGRGYV.

The J gene is TRBJ1-6, the V gene TRBV6-5, with a tentative D call TRBD1 (6 bases). Germline CDR1 MNHEY, CDR2 SVGAGI. V was shortened by 7 bases and J by 10 bases, with 17 bases between the two germline ends. The CDR3 sequence is 14 residues long. CDR3 in DNA: TGTGCCAGCACCATCCGGACAGACACATCACCCCTCCACTTT. Its translation is CASTIRTDTSPLHF.

The chain joins TRBV6-5 to TRBJ2-7; the match to TRBD1 covers 7 bases. Trimming removed 2 bases from V and 0 bases from J; junction bases left unmatched: 4. The CDR3 sequence is 15 residues long. The germline CDR1 and CDR2 sequences are MNHEY and SVGAGI. The CDR3 region has the DNA TGTGCCAGCAGTTACGGACAGGACAACTCCTACGAGCAGTACGTC. Translating it yields CASSYGQDNSYEQYV.

This clone showed up just once. The genes are TRBV7-9 and TRBJ2-3; D gene unclear. V lost 5 bases to trimming and J lost 5 bases, with 14 bases between them. The germline gives CDR1 SEHNR, CDR2 FQNEAQ (reference sequence). The CDR3 runs to 14 residues. In DNA form, the CDR3 reads TGTGCCAGCAGCCATCCAACTGTACAAGATACGCAGTATTTT. Its translation is CASSHPTVQDTQYF.

The chain has TRBV4-1 and TRBJ2-6, with 7 positions matching TRBD2. V was clipped by 2 bases and J by 2 bases; unmatched bases: 15. The CDR3 runs 20 residues. From germline, CDR1 is MGHRA and CDR2 YSYEKL. CDR3 region: CASSQRREGPSRPGANVLTF. Written as DNA, the CDR3 is TGCGCCAGCAGCCAACGAAGGGAGGGACCAAGTCGTCCTGGGGCCAACGTCCTGACTTTC.

The rearrangement joins TRBV7-9 to TRBJ1-2; 7 positions match TRBD1. From germline, CDR1 is SEHNR and CDR2 FQNEAQ (reference sequence). V lost 3 bases to trimming and J lost 7 bases; unmatched junction nucleotides: 5. The CDR3 totals 13 residues. CDR3 DNA sequence: TGTGCCAGCAGCTTGTCAGGGACAGCTGGCTACACCTTC. Protein product: CASSLSGTAGYTF.

By share of the sample, this clone is medium-sized. The chain couples TRBV7-9 to TRBJ1-5, with a tentative D call TRBD1 (6 bases). There are 12 residues in the CDR3. V gave up 4 bases and J gave up 10 bases, with 11 bases separating them. The germline CDR1 and CDR2 sequences are SEHNR and FQNEAQ (reference sequence). The CDR3 coding sequence is TGTGCCAGCAGCTCGGGGGCTTACCCCCAGCATTTT. It is translated as CASSSGAYPQHF.

The gene calls are TRBV19 and TRBJ1-5; no clear D gene. The germline V gene encodes CDR1 LNHDA and CDR2 SQIVND (reference sequence). CDR3 size: 14 residues. Trimming stripped 2 bases from V and 5 bases from J, with 10 bases between. Here the CDR3 reads CASSITGYDQPQHF. The DNA of the CDR3 is TGTGCCAGTAGTATAACCGGGTACGATCAGCCCCAGCATTTT. The variable domain in full, with the rest retrieved from reference TRBV19 and TRBJ1-5, is DGGITQSPKYLFRKEGQNVTLSCEQNLNHDAMYWYRQDPGQGLRLIYYSQIVNDFQKGDIAEGYSVSREKKESFPLTVTSAQKNPTAFYLCASSITGYDQPQHFGDGTRLSIL.

The chain recombines TRBV6-1 with TRBJ2-3; 8 nucleotides align to TRBD1. The germline CDR1 and CDR2 sequences are MNHNS and SASEGT. CDR3 length equals 17 residues. The ends lost 2 bases at V and 1 base at J; junction bases unmatched: 8. The CDR3 DNA sequence: TGTGCCAGCAGTGAACTTCGACAGGGGTTGGGCACAGATACGCAGTATTTT. It encodes CASSELRQGLGTDTQYF.

V gene TRBV11-3 combines with J gene TRBJ2-2, with TRBD1 identical over 7 bases. V lost 5 bases to trimming and J lost 2 bases; unmatched junction nucleotides: 5. The CDR3 loop spans 15 amino acids. The germline CDR1 and CDR2 sequences are SGHNT and YENEEA. CDR3 in amino acids: CASSLGTANTGELFF. The CDR3 DNA reads TGTGCCAGCAGCCTAGGGACAGCTAACACCGGGGAGCTGTTTTTT.

The chain carries TRBV4-2 and TRBJ2-5; 8 bases agree with TRBD2. Germline values: CDR1 LGHNA, CDR2 YNFKEQ. This CDR3 has 17 amino acids. The V gene end was trimmed by 3 bases and the J gene end by 4 bases; junction bases not matched to a gene: 13. The CDR3 DNA reads as TGTGCCAGCAGCCATGTAAATACGGGACTAGGGGGAGAGACCCAGTACTTC. The encoded protein is CASSHVNTGLGGETQYF.

The V and J genes are TRBV10-3 and TRBJ1-6; 7 bases are shared with TRBD1. The CDR3 spans 14 residues. Germline V CDR1 and CDR2: ENHRY, SYGVKD. Unmatched junction bases numbered 4, after V lost 6 bases and J lost 5 bases. The CDR3 nucleotides are TGTGCCATCAGACAGGGGTCTGATAATTCACCCCTCCACTTT. Translated: CAIRQGSDNSPLHF.

This clone appeared a few times. At one boundary the junction diverges from the germline segment, which might be a read error. The rearrangement links TRBV11-3 to TRBJ1-2; D unclear. The CDR3 is made up of 9 amino acids. CDR1 and CDR2 from the germline V gene are SGHNT and YENEEA. CDR3 DNA: TGTGCCAGCATAATAAAGGGCTCCTTC. It codes for CASIIKGSF.

With regard to this clone: The junction differs from germline at one of its ends, possibly a read error. The rearrangement links TRBV2 to TRBJ2-7; 7 positions agree with TRBD1. From germline, CDR1 is SNHLY and CDR2 FYNNEI. The CDR3 consists of 13 residues. Written as DNA, the CDR3 is TGTGCCAGCAGCGAAGGGAACCGGGACAGCAAGTACTTC. It codes for CASSEGNRDSKYF.

The rearrangement links TRBV19 to TRBJ1-5, with a weak D call TRBD1 (5 bases). The CDR3 covers 13 residues. Germline V gives CDR1 LNHDA, CDR2 SQIVND (reference sequence). V lost 10 bases and J lost 5, with 15 bases in between. CDR3 region: CATGRGKDQPQHF. The CDR3 bases are TGTGCCACGGGTAGGGGAAAGGATCAGCCCCAGCATTTT.

The chain combines TRBV18 with TRBJ1-1; no clear D gene. Trimming took 3 bases from V and 5 from J, leaving 4 bases between them. CDR3 length equals 11 residues. Germline CDR1 KGHSH, CDR2 LQKENI. The CDR3 here is CASSPQTEAFF. The CDR3 DNA reads as TGTGCCAGCTCACCGCAGACTGAAGCTTTCTTT.

The chain links TRBV9 to TRBJ2-5, with D maybe TRBD1 (6 bases). This CDR3 is 13 amino acids long. The germline CDR1 and CDR2 sequences are SGDLS and YYNGEE. Trimming cost V 2 bases and J 2 bases, with 7 bases left between them. The CDR3 DNA follows: TGTGCCAGCAGCGTTGACAGGCAAGAGACCCAGTACTTC. Its translation is CASSVDRQETQYF.

This clone showed up just a few times. The chain couples TRBV27 to TRBJ1-5; 7 positions match TRBD1. The length of the CDR3 is 15 residues. The V segment lost 5 bases and the J segment 3 bases; nucleotides outside the gene matches: 7. Germline V lookup: CDR1 MNHEY, CDR2 SMNVEV (reference sequence). The CDR3 sequence is CASSRRQGNNQPQHF. As DNA, the CDR3 is TGTGCCAGCAGTAGACGACAGGGCAACAATCAGCCCCAGCATTTT.

This clone was recorded once. The chain couples TRBV2 to TRBJ2-2; 8 bases line up with TRBD2. This CDR3 spans 17 amino acids. Per germline, CDR1 SNHLY and CDR2 FYNNEI. Unmatched junction bases numbered 13, after V lost 4 bases and J lost 6 bases. For the CDR3, the DNA is TGTGCCAGCAGTGCGGAGCGGGGGATCTACCTCGCCGGGGAGCTGTTTTTT. Encoded protein: CASSAERGIYLAGELFF. Combining the CDR3 with reference TRBV2 and TRBJ2-2 gives the whole variable domain EPEVTQTPSHQVTQMGQEVILRCVPISNHLYFYWYRQILGQKVEFLVSFYNNEISEKSEIFDDQFSVERPDGSNFTLKIRSTKLEDSAMYFCASSAERGIYLAGELFFGEGSRLTVL.

The chain has TRBV4-1 and TRBJ2-1, with D perhaps TRBD1 (6 bases). Germline V gene sequence: CDR1 MGHRA, CDR2 YSYEKL. The CDR3 totals 16 residues. With 7 bases removed from V and 2 bases from J, the gap between germline ends came to 18 bases. CDR3 nucleotides: TGCGCCAGCAACCGACTAAAAGGGGGAGCCTACAATGAGCAGTTCTTC. Translation gives CASNRLKGGAYNEQFF.

The V call is TRBV7-2, the J call TRBJ2-3; 10 nucleotides agree with TRBD2. In germline, CDR1 is SGHTA, CDR2 FQGNSA. The V and J ends lost 1 base and 6 bases, in that order; junction bases with no gene match: 10. There are 17 residues in the CDR3. CDR3 coding DNA: TGTGCCAGCAGCTTAGAGGTGACTAGCGGGTTCCGTGATACGCAGTATTTT. Translating it yields CASSLEVTSGFRDTQYF.

This rearrangement joins TRBV6-1 to TRBJ2-1; 7 nucleotides agree with TRBD2. Germline trimming cut 7 bases from V and 8 bases from J; bases unmatched to any gene: 11. There are 14 residues in the CDR3. Looked up from germline, CDR1 is MNHNS and CDR2 is SASEGT. CDR3 protein: CASTLLTSSDEQFF. The DNA of the CDR3 is TGTGCCAGCACCCTCCTGACTAGCTCCGATGAGCAGTTCTTC.

The chain carries TRBV9 and TRBJ1-4, with 8 bases identical to TRBD1. V lost 3 bases to trimming and J lost 5 bases; unmatched junction nucleotides: 6. The CDR3 has 15 amino acids. The germline V gene has CDR1 SGDLS and CDR2 YYNGEE. CDR3 loop: CASSAAGGWNEKLFF. The DNA for the CDR3 is TGTGCCAGCAGCGCCGCAGGGGGCTGGAATGAAAAACTGTTTTTT.

This sequence joins TRBV6-1 and TRBJ2-1; D gene ambiguous. The CDR3 covers 15 residues. Germline lookup yields CDR1 MNHNS and CDR2 SASEGT. Trimming shortened V by 2 bases and J by 7 bases, and 15 bases separated the two germline ends. CDR3 coding DNA: TGTGCCAGCAGTGAAAGAGGCCAGGTCGTTAATGAGCAGTTCTTC. Translation: CASSERGQVVNEQFF.

This chain links TRBV5-6 with TRBJ1-4; possibly TRBD1 for D (5 bases). Germline CDR1 is SGHDT and CDR2 is YYEEEE. This CDR3 has 14 residues. V lost 3 bases to trimming and J lost 8 bases, with 14 bases between them. The CDR3 spells CASSYGGLGEKLFF. DNA for the CDR3: TGTGCCAGCAGCTATGGGGGTTTGGGGGAAAAACTGTTTTTT. The variable domain in full, completed from reference TRBV5-6 and TRBJ1-4, reads DAGVTQSPTHLIKTRGQQVTLRCSPKSGHDTVSWYQQALGQGPQFIFQYYEEEERQRGNFPDRFSGHQFPNYSSELNVNALLLGDSALYLCASSYGGLGEKLFFGSGTQLSVL.

This chain uses TRBV4-2 with TRBJ2-5; TRBD2 agrees at 8 bases. CDR3 length: 17 amino acids. Germline assignment: CDR1 LGHNA and CDR2 YNFKEQ. The ends lost 4 bases at V and 5 bases at J; junction bases unmatched: 15. This chain's CDR3 is CASSRLEGGSGAETQYF. DNA for the CDR3: TGTGCCAGCAGCCGCTTGGAGGGTGGTAGCGGGGCTGAGACCCAGTACTTC.

This chain joins TRBV15 and TRBJ2-5; D is perhaps TRBD2 (6 bases). V was pared by 1 base and J by 5 bases, with 14 bases between. This CDR3 has 15 residues. Germline V gives CDR1 LNHNV, CDR2 YYDKDF (reference sequence). CDR3 DNA: TGTGCCACCAGCAGAGGGGGGGTGAGGGTGGAGACCCAGTACTTC. This codes for CATSRGGVRVETQYF.